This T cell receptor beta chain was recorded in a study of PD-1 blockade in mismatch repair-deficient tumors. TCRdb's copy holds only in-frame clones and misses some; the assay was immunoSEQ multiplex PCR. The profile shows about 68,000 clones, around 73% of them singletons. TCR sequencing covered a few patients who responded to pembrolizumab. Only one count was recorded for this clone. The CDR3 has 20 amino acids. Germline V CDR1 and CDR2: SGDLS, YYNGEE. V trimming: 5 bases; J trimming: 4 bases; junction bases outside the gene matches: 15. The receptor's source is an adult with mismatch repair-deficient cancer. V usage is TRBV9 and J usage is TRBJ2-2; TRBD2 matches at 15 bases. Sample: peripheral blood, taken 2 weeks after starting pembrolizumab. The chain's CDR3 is CASRPGLAGGPSTGTGELFF. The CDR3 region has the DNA TGTGCCAGCAGACCAGGACTAGCGGGAGGGCCGAGTACGGGCACCGGGGAGCTGTTTTTT.